The next 29 T cell receptor beta chains were all read from a single sample in a study of quantifying T cell responses using KT2 cells. As for the study in general: TCR alpha and beta constant-region primers primed reverse transcription of RNA.

An oligo carrying a UMI was ligated to the cDNA 3' end. An equimolar mix of RC1.1 and RC1.2 primed the beta chain across TRBC1 and TRBC2. TCRdb analysed the UMI-ligation and nested PCR reads with MiXCR anew, one entry per CDR3 protein. Of 25,000 to 35,000 distinct CDR3 sequences in the sample, approximately 7% were seen once. The sample consisted of PBMCs spiked with cells of the T cell clone KT2. These receptors all stem from a human donor.

The sample holds a few counts of this clonotype. V is TRBV6-6 and J is TRBJ2-2, with D possibly matching TRBD2 (5 bases). The CDR3 sequence is 14 residues long. Trimming shortened V by 8 bases and J by 0 bases, and 10 bases separated the two germline ends. Per germline, CDR1 MNHNY and CDR2 SVGAGI (reference sequence). The CDR3 spells CASVGNSNTGELFF. The CDR3 DNA reads TGTGCCAGCGTCGGGAACTCGAACACCGGGGAGCTGTTTTTT.

In this sample, this clonotype turned up a few times. V usage is TRBV2 and J usage is TRBJ2-2; D not resolved. V dropped 4 bases and J dropped 3 bases, with 6 bases sitting between them. The CDR3 runs 13 residues. Germline assignment: CDR1 SNHLY and CDR2 FYNNEI. CDR3 protein: CASSVIDTGELFF. In nucleotides, the CDR3 is TGTGCCAGCAGTGTCATAGACACCGGGGAGCTGTTTTTT.

The chain uses TRBV7-9 and TRBJ1-4; unclear D gene. Trimming pared 1 base from V and 0 bases from J, leaving 6 bases between. The germline V gene encodes CDR1 SEHNR and CDR2 FQNEAQ (reference sequence). CDR3 length: 15 amino acids. DNA of the CDR3: TGTGCCAGCAGCTTAGGGGCACCAACTAATGAAAAACTGTTTTTT. It codes for CASSLGAPTNEKLFF.

The gene calls are TRBV7-9 and TRBJ2-1; 15 bases agree with TRBD2. The CDR3 is 16 residues long. J gave up 15 bases and V 0 bases, and 9 bases lay outside the gene matches. CDR1 and CDR2 from the germline V gene are SEHNR and FQNEAQ (reference sequence). CDR3 loop: CASSLAGTSGRSDRFF. Here the CDR3 DNA reads TGTGCCAGCAGCTTAGCCGGGACTAGCGGGAGGTCCGATCGGTTCTTC.

This clonotype showed up just a few times. The chain combines TRBV2 with TRBJ2-3, with 8 bases matching TRBD1. Germline trimming cut 7 bases from V and 1 base from J; bases unmatched to any gene: 7. In germline, CDR1 is SNHLY, CDR2 FYNNEI. The CDR3 runs to 15 residues. The CDR3 DNA reads TGTGCCAGCACCAACCAGGGGGCAGGCACAGATACGCAGTATTTT. As protein: CASTNQGAGTDTQYF.

This clonotype has just a few counts. This chain uses TRBV5-1 with TRBJ2-7, with TRBD2 as a possible D gene (7 bases). V shed 4 bases and J shed 6 bases, with 20 bases lying between them. Per the germline V gene, CDR1 is SGHRS and CDR2 is YFSETQ. The CDR3 runs 15 residues. The CDR3 DNA reads TGCGCCAGCAGCACACAGGGACTACTCTCTCTCGAGCAGTACTTC. As protein: CASSTQGLLSLEQYF.

This clonotype turned up a few times. This rearrangement joins TRBV5-1 to TRBJ1-1, with a possible D match to TRBD1 (5 bases). There are 15 residues in the CDR3. V lost 7 bases, J lost 0 bases, and 16 bases lay in between. The germline gives CDR1 SGHRS, CDR2 YFSETQ. The CDR3 is CASSRGLTMNTEAFF. The DNA of the CDR3 is TGCGCCAGCTCTCGGGGGTTAACGATGAACACTGAAGCTTTCTTT.

This clonotype was counted between two and nine times. The chain recombines TRBV11-2 with TRBJ2-3; D unclear. Germline CDR1 reads SGHAT; CDR2 reads FQNNGV. This CDR3 has 14 amino acids. Trimming took 3 bases from V and 2 from J, leaving 9 bases between them. This chain's CDR3 is CASSFNGNTDTQYF. As DNA, the CDR3 is TGTGCCAGCAGCTTCAATGGAAACACAGATACGCAGTATTTT.

The V call is TRBV25-1, the J call TRBJ2-1; the D gene is possibly TRBD1 (6 bases). The germline gives CDR1 MGHDK, CDR2 SYGVNS. V dropped 8 bases and J dropped 0 bases, with 11 bases sitting between them. CDR3 length equals 14 residues. CDR3 sequence (DNA): TGTGCCAGCCTCGAAGGGGGCTCCTACAATGAGCAGTTCTTC. Protein sequence: CASLEGGSYNEQFF.

This clonotype was detected ten times or more. The V gene is TRBV5-1, the J gene TRBJ2-7; possible D gene TRBD2, 5 bases. Germline CDR1 and CDR2: SGHRS and YFSETQ. The CDR3 has 14 residues. V was shortened by 0 bases and J by 1 base, with 8 bases between the two germline ends. CDR3 amino acids: CASSLAPGSYEQYF. The CDR3 DNA reads as TGCGCCAGCAGCTTGGCCCCGGGGTCCTACGAGCAGTACTTC.

This clonotype was recorded a few times. J is TRBJ2-2 and V is TRBV7-2; 8 nucleotides line up with TRBD1. J was trimmed by 4 bases and V by 1 base; bases with no gene match: 2. The length of the CDR3 is 15 residues. CDR1 is SGHTA, CDR2 FQGNSA, per germline. The CDR3 is CASSLGQGSTGELFF. CDR3 coding DNA: TGTGCCAGCAGCTTAGGACAGGGGTCCACCGGGGAGCTGTTTTTT. The full variable domain, completed using reference TRBV7-2 and TRBJ2-2, is GAGVSQSPSNKVTEKGKDVELRCDPISGHTALYWYRQSLGQGLEFLIYFQGNSAPDKSGLPSDRFSAERTGGSVSTLTIQRTQQEDSAVYLCASSLGQGSTGELFFGEGSRLTVL.

In this sample, this clonotype turned up many times. This chain links TRBV6-5 with TRBJ1-5, with 9 bases that match TRBD1. The germline CDR1 and CDR2 sequences are MNHEY and SVGAGI. The CDR3 sequence is 15 residues long. V lost 6 bases, J lost 0 bases, and 3 bases stayed unmatched. The CDR3 bases are TGTGCCAGCAGCCGGACAGGGGATAGCAATCAGCCCCAGCATTTT. This encodes CASSRTGDSNQPQHF.

This clonotype was counted at least ten times. The CDR3 coding sequence is TGTGCCAGCAGCTTAGACGAGACCCAGTACTTC. Encoded protein: CASSLDETQYF. The chain joins TRBV7-9 to TRBJ2-5; D remains ambiguous. The CDR3 is 11 amino acids. In germline, CDR1 is SEHNR, CDR2 FQNEAQ (reference sequence). V lost 1 base and J 5 bases, leaving 2 bases between the germline ends.

V and J are TRBV3-1 and TRBJ2-3; 11 bases are a match to TRBD2. The CDR3 contains 18 residues. V lost 4 bases to trimming and J lost 0 bases; unmatched junction nucleotides: 9. Germline V lookup: CDR1 LGHDT, CDR2 YNNKEL (reference sequence). Here the CDR3 DNA reads TGTGCCAGCAGCCCGTCCCTAGCGGGGGGAAGAAGCACAGATACGCAGTATTTT. It translates to CASSPSLAGGRSTDTQYF.

This clonotype was seen a few times. This chain joins TRBV4-1 and TRBJ1-4; no definite D call. V dropped 1 base and J dropped 3 bases, with 12 bases sitting between them. This CDR3 has 16 residues. Germline V lookup: CDR1 MGHRA, CDR2 YSYEKL. This CDR3 reads CASSQGETRSNEKLFF. In DNA, the CDR3 is TGCGCCAGCAGCCAAGGAGAGACGAGGTCTAATGAAAAACTGTTTTTT.

The rearrangement uses TRBV6-5 and TRBJ1-2; 7 bases align to TRBD1. V dropped 0 bases and J dropped 6; count of bases not matched to a gene: 10. CDR3 length: 16 amino acids. From germline, CDR1 is MNHEY and CDR2 SVGAGI. DNA of the CDR3: TGTGCCAGCAGTTACTCTCCTCCTGACAGGGAGCATGGCTACACCTTC. Protein product: CASSYSPPDREHGYTF.

In its sample, this clonotype ranks as large. This sequence joins TRBV6-5 and TRBJ2-7; 8 bases are a match to TRBD2. The V segment lost 0 bases and the J segment 0 bases; nucleotides outside the gene matches: 4. The CDR3 consists of 16 residues. Looked up from germline, CDR1 is MNHEY and CDR2 is SVGAGI. The DNA of the CDR3 is TGTGCCAGCAGTTACTCGACTAGCGACAGCTCCTACGAGCAGTACTTC. Protein product: CASSYSTSDSSYEQYF.

The J gene is TRBJ2-5, the V gene TRBV29-1; perhaps TRBD2 as D (5 bases). V was shortened by 3 bases and J by 5 bases, with 10 bases between the two germline ends. Germline-derived CDR1 and CDR2 are SQVTM and ANQGSEA. This CDR3 is built from 12 residues. The chain's CDR3 is CSVDRGPETQYF. CDR3 bases: TGCAGCGTTGATCGGGGTCCGGAGACCCAGTACTTC. Full variable domain (remainder filled in from reference TRBV29-1 and TRBJ2-5): SAVISQKPSRDICQRGTSLTIQCQVDSQVTMMFWYRQQPGQSLTLIATANQGSEATYESGFVIDKFPISRPNLTFSTLTVSNMSPEDSSIYLCSVDRGPETQYFGPGTRLLVL.

J is TRBJ2-7 and V is TRBV7-2; 7 nucleotides line up with TRBD1. The CDR3 totals 15 residues. V dropped 0 bases and J dropped 4; count of bases not matched to a gene: 6. From germline, CDR1 is SGHTA and CDR2 FQGNSA. The chain's CDR3 is CASSLAPPRGYEQYF. CDR3 coding DNA: TGTGCCAGCAGCTTAGCCCCCCCCAGGGGGTACGAGCAGTACTTC.

In this sample, this clonotype turned up many times. The chain is built from TRBV7-9 and TRBJ1-5, with 10 nucleotides matching TRBD1. V dropped 7 bases and J dropped 7; count of bases not matched to a gene: 10. The CDR3 covers 15 residues. Germline CDR1 is SEHNR and CDR2 is FQNEAQ (reference sequence). This CDR3 reads CASTPTGTGEQPQHF. The DNA of the CDR3 is TGTGCCAGCACCCCTACCGGGACAGGGGAACAGCCCCAGCATTTT.

This chain joins TRBV20-1 and TRBJ1-6; D not resolved. The germline V gene has CDR1 DFQATT and CDR2 SNEGSKA (reference sequence). The CDR3 has 13 residues. Trimming took 0 bases from V and 11 from J, leaving 11 bases between them. CDR3 sequence reads: CSAREREGTPLHF. For the CDR3, the DNA is TGCAGTGCTAGAGAAAGGGAAGGTACACCCCTCCACTTT.

This clonotype was seen many times. The rearrangement uses TRBV20-1 and TRBJ2-5; the match to TRBD2 covers 8 bases. Germline V gene data show CDR1 as DFQATT and CDR2 as SNEGSKA (reference sequence). This CDR3 is 13 amino acids long. V shed 5 bases and J 3 bases; nucleotides not matched to a gene: 5. For the CDR3, the DNA is TGCAGTGCTGCGCCGACTAGCGAAGAGACCCAGTACTTC. This encodes CSAAPTSEETQYF.

The sample holds a few counts of this clonotype. V gene TRBV2 combines with J gene TRBJ2-3; possible D gene TRBD1, 5 bases. The V end lost 5 bases, the J end lost 3 bases, and 12 bases lay between the germline ends. CDR1 and CDR2 from the germline V gene are SNHLY and FYNNEI. The CDR3 totals 14 residues. Here the CDR3 reads CASSNPGWTDTQYF. CDR3 sequence (DNA): TGTGCCAGCAGTAACCCAGGGTGGACAGATACGCAGTATTTT.

This clonotype came up many times. V and J are TRBV20-1 and TRBJ2-3; 11 bases line up with TRBD2. The V gene end was trimmed by 1 base and the J gene end by 2 bases; junction bases not matched to a gene: 5. Germline lookup yields CDR1 DFQATT and CDR2 SNEGSKA (reference sequence). The CDR3 is 16 amino acids. The CDR3 region is CSARGETSGDTDTQYF. CDR3 bases: TGCAGTGCTAGAGGGGAGACTAGCGGGGACACAGATACGCAGTATTTT.

Regarding this clonotype: Just one base apart from a much larger clone, this may be a read error. The chain couples TRBV12-3 or TRBV12-4 to TRBJ2-7; TRBD2 matches 10 bases. The CDR3 consists of 16 residues. The CDR3 bases are TGTGCCAGCGGTTTAGTAGGGCTAGCGGGGGCCTACGAGCAGTACTTC. Amino acids: CASGLVGLAGAYEQYF.

This clonotype was seen only a few times. The chain joins TRBV30 to TRBJ1-2; D unresolved. Germline values: CDR1 GTSNPN, CDR2 SVGIG (reference sequence). There are 13 residues in the CDR3. V lost 1 base, J lost 8 bases, and 14 bases lay in between. CDR3 nucleotide sequence: TGTGCCTGGAGTGCGACTGAAGGTCTGGGCTACACCTTC. It is translated as CAWSATEGLGYTF.

This clonotype has ten or more counts. The chain links TRBV5-1 to TRBJ1-1; D call uncertain. The CDR3 consists of 15 residues. Germline V gene lookup returns CDR1 SGHRS and CDR2 YFSETQ. The V gene lost 4 bases and the J gene lost 3 bases, with 16 bases spanning the gap. This CDR3 reads CASSPTEGLYTEAFF. CDR3 coding DNA: TGCGCCAGCAGCCCCACGGAGGGCCTTTACACTGAAGCTTTCTTT.

This clonotype has at least ten counts. The V and J genes are TRBV6-2 or TRBV6-3 and TRBJ2-1, with D uncertain. Germline V gives CDR1 MNHEY, CDR2 SVGEGT. Trimming pared 6 bases from V and 8 bases from J, leaving 20 bases between. The CDR3 sequence is 15 residues long. As DNA, the CDR3 is TGTGCCAGCAGCGGAGCGAGTTCTCTGGTCGATGAGCAGTTCTTC. The encoded protein is CASSGASSLVDEQFF.

There are many counts of this clonotype. The chain combines TRBV6-5 with TRBJ2-5; 13 positions match TRBD2. Germline V CDR1 and CDR2: MNHEY, SVGAGI. The CDR3 runs to 16 residues. The V and J ends lost 5 bases and 5 bases, in that order; junction bases with no gene match: 8. The CDR3 spells CASSPRLAGGRETQYF. The CDR3 coding sequence is TGTGCCAGCAGTCCCAGACTAGCGGGAGGACGGGAGACCCAGTACTTC.